These 16 T cell receptor beta chains share one sample of origin, sequenced in a study of T-cell reconstitution after alpha-beta-depleted transplantation in children. Unique molecular identifiers were used to barcode this TCRbeta library. Via MiXCR, TCRdb re-called the PCR reads, giving one row per CDR3 protein. Of 280,000 or so distinct CDR3 sequences in the sample, around a tenth are singletons; the top ten hold 23%. The source material was peripheral blood, sampled 180 days after TCRalphabeta/CD19-depleted stem cell transplant. Source of these receptors: a male patient aged 2 to 10 who had a stem cell transplant for chronic granulomatous disease, so the T cells may come from the graft donor.

This clonotype has ten or more counts. This chain connects TRBV29-1 to TRBJ1-4; weak D call: TRBD1 (6 bases). Looked up from germline, CDR1 is SQVTM and CDR2 is ANQGSEA. Trimming shortened V by 5 bases and J by 4 bases, and 14 bases separated the two germline ends. The CDR3 covers 14 residues. CDR3 nucleotide sequence: TGCAGCGTTAATGGGGGACACCGTAATGAAAAACTGTTTTTT. Its protein is CSVNGGHRNEKLFF. Combining the CDR3 with reference TRBV29-1 and TRBJ1-4 gives the whole variable domain SAVISQKPSRDICQRGTSLTIQCQVDSQVTMMFWYRQQPGQSLTLIATANQGSEATYESGFVIDKFPISRPNLTFSTLTVSNMSPEDSSIYLCSVNGGHRNEKLFFGSGTQLSVL.

This clonotype was recorded many times. V usage is TRBV5-1 and J usage is TRBJ2-1; D not resolved. From germline, CDR1 is SGHRS and CDR2 YFSETQ. The CDR3 has 12 residues. V lost 4 bases to trimming and J lost 5 bases, with 7 bases between them. The CDR3 region is CASSENNNEQFF. The CDR3 DNA is TGCGCCAGCAGCGAAAATAACAATGAGCAGTTCTTC.

This clonotype was recorded many times. The rearrangement joins TRBV7-9 to TRBJ1-1, with TRBD1 as a possible D gene (5 bases). Germline V gene lookup returns CDR1 SEHNR and CDR2 FQNEAQ (reference sequence). This CDR3 is built from 14 residues. With 5 bases removed from V and 7 bases from J, the gap between germline ends came to 17 bases. The CDR3 DNA is TGTGCCAGCAGCCCCCCCCCAGGGTTAGGTGAAGCTTTCTTT. It encodes CASSPPPGLGEAFF.

This clonotype was observed many times. The chain recombines TRBV24-1 with TRBJ1-5; D is possibly TRBD1 (5 bases). The CDR3 runs to 16 residues. Germline values: CDR1 KGHDR, CDR2 SFDVKD. V was pared by 4 bases and J by 6 bases, with 18 bases between. CDR3 sequence (DNA): TGTGCCACCAGTGACCCGGGGGTGATGGGAACTCAGCCCCAGCATTTT. This codes for CATSDPGVMGTQPQHF.

Many counts were recorded for this clonotype. The chain employs TRBV5-6 and TRBJ2-1, with TRBD1 identical over 7 bases. Germline CDR1 and CDR2: SGHDT and YYEEEE. The CDR3 is made up of 17 amino acids. V lost 0 bases, J lost 3 bases, and 9 bases stayed unmatched. The CDR3 nucleotides read TGTGCCAGCAGCTTGGAGTTTACGGCAGGGGGCTACAATGAGCAGTTCTTC. This sequence encodes CASSLEFTAGGYNEQFF.

This clonotype was recorded many times. This sequence joins TRBV7-6 and TRBJ2-3, with TRBD1 as a possible D gene (6 bases). Germline CDR1 and CDR2: SGHVS and FNYEAQ. Trimming removed 4 bases from V and 0 bases from J, with 23 bases in between. The CDR3 has 19 residues. The CDR3 sequence is CASSSTGIRRILSTDTQYF. Written as DNA, the CDR3 is TGTGCCAGCAGCTCAACAGGGATTCGTAGGATCCTAAGCACAGATACGCAGTATTTT. The full variable domain, with the rest looked up from reference TRBV7-6 and TRBJ2-3, is GAGVSQSPRYKVTKRGQDVALRCDPISGHVSLYWYRQALGQGPEFLTYFNYEAQQDKSGLPNDRFSAERPEGSISTLTIQRTEQRDSAMYRCASSSTGIRRILSTDTQYFGPGTRLTVL.

This clonotype was seen at least ten times. The chain has TRBV7-2 and TRBJ2-1, with D uncertain. Per the germline V gene, CDR1 is SGHTA and CDR2 is FQGNSA. CDR3 length: 13 amino acids. V lost 1 base to trimming and J lost 7 bases, with 8 bases between them. The chain's CDR3 is CASSLGVQNEQFF. In nucleotides, the CDR3 is TGTGCCAGCAGCTTAGGAGTCCAAAATGAGCAGTTCTTC.

This clonotype was seen many times. The chain combines TRBV7-8 with TRBJ2-1, with 9 nucleotides matching TRBD2. The CDR3 is 17 amino acids. J lost 9 bases, V lost 5 bases, and 17 bases had no gene match. Germline CDR1 SGHVS, CDR2 FQNEAQ. CDR3 loop: CASSPVSGSPIKSEQFF. The CDR3 coding sequence is TGTGCCAGCAGCCCAGTTAGCGGGAGTCCGATTAAGTCTGAGCAGTTCTTC. The whole variable domain, filled in from reference TRBV7-8 and TRBJ2-1, reads GAGVSQSPRYKVAKRGQDVALRCDPISGHVSLFWYQQALGQGPEFLTYFQNEAQLDKSGLPSDRFFAERPEGSVSTLKIQRTQQEDSAVYLCASSPVSGSPIKSEQFFGPGTRLTVL.

The chain carries TRBV6-5 and TRBJ1-1; D not certain. Germline CDR1 reads MNHEY; CDR2 reads SVGAGI. The germline V and J ends were trimmed by 2 bases and 0 bases, with 13 bases remaining between them. The CDR3 is 16 residues long. The CDR3 sequence is CASSYHPGSLNTEAFF. DNA of the CDR3: TGTGCCAGCAGTTACCATCCGGGCTCACTGAACACTGAAGCTTTCTTT.

In its sample, this clonotype was seen many times. The chain recombines TRBV29-1 with TRBJ2-5; no firm D call. CDR3 size: 11 residues. The germline V and J ends were trimmed by 4 bases and 2 bases, with 5 bases remaining between them. Per the germline V gene, CDR1 is SQVTM and CDR2 is ANQGSEA. This CDR3 is CSVGSQETQYF. CDR3 DNA sequence: TGCAGCGTTGGCAGTCAAGAGACCCAGTACTTC.

This clonotype is medium-sized (0.01 to 0.1%) within its sample. The chain links TRBV7-2 to TRBJ2-3; 8 bases are shared with TRBD2. The CDR3 contains 17 residues. In germline, CDR1 is SGHTA, CDR2 FQGNSA. V dropped 5 bases and J dropped 1; count of bases not matched to a gene: 11. The CDR3 DNA reads as TGTGCCAGCAGCCCCCGGGAAAGCGGGAGAGGCACAGATACGCAGTATTTT. Translating gives CASSPRESGRGTDTQYF.

This clonotype was counted many times. The gene calls are TRBV9 and TRBJ2-7; 10 bases are a match to TRBD1. Germline CDR1 SGDLS, CDR2 YYNGEE. The CDR3 covers 15 residues. The V segment lost 3 bases and the J segment 5 bases; nucleotides outside the gene matches: 8. In DNA form, the CDR3 reads TGTGCCAGCAGCGCTGGGAGGGACAGGGGCCACGAGCAGTACTTC. This encodes CASSAGRDRGHEQYF.

The J gene is TRBJ2-7, the V gene TRBV30; the D gene is possibly TRBD1 (6 bases). V shed 0 bases and J shed 3 bases, with 15 bases lying between them. This CDR3 contains 15 residues. Germline V gene lookup returns CDR1 GTSNPN and CDR2 SVGIG (reference sequence). CDR3 sequence (DNA): TGTGCCTGGAGTGTTACAGGGAGAAGAAACTACGAGCAGTACTTC. Protein sequence: CAWSVTGRRNYEQYF.

This clonotype has at least ten counts. This chain uses TRBV4-3 with TRBJ1-1; D is unresolved. The CDR3 is 15 residues long. CDR1 LGHNA and CDR2 YSLEER come from the germline V gene. V was shortened by 0 bases and J by 10 bases, with 18 bases between the two germline ends. The CDR3 protein is CASSQDLTSNYGAFF. DNA for the CDR3: TGCGCCAGCAGCCAAGATTTAACCTCCAACTACGGAGCTTTCTTT.

Turning to this clonotype: Possible read error: a much larger clone is one base away. V usage is TRBV5-1 and J usage is TRBJ2-5, with 11 bases identical to TRBD2. CDR3 length: 15 amino acids. Germline V gene sequence: CDR1 SGHRS, CDR2 YFSETQ. For the CDR3, the DNA is TGCGCCAGCAGCTTGACTAGCGGGGGAAAAGAGACCCAGTCCTTC. Translated: CASSLTSGGKETQSF.

With respect to this clonotype: Since a much larger clone is just one base distant, this may be a read error. The chain has TRBV27 and TRBJ1-1; possibly TRBD1 for D (5 bases). V lost 11 bases, J lost 7 bases, and 20 bases lay in between. This CDR3 comprises 13 residues. CDR1 is MNHEY, CDR2 SMNVEV, per germline (reference sequence). Here the CDR3 DNA reads TGTGCCGGCGGGGTGGGGCCAGGTTTTGAAGCTTTCTTT. Translation gives CAGGVGPGFEAFF.